The clone carrying this T cell receptor (beta chain) was found a few times. Its target is unknown. This record belongs to a study of blood T cells in healthy people across ages. Primers used in a second PCR of roughly 7 to 11 cycles were a sample-barcoded 5' primer and a J-beta primer mix. TCRdb redid the calling of the 5' RACE reads with MiXCR, one entry per CDR3 protein. The sample contains hundreds of thousands of distinct CDR3 sequences, under 30% of which appear only once. Notes on the study in general: Long-lived and aged donors differed, with more naive CD4+ cells and higher diversity in the long-lived. Measured against age, TCR beta diversity per million T cells decreased in a roughly linear manner.

The specimen was blood. This receptor was taken from a woman of 80 years or more in good health.

This CDR3 reads CSARGRLNTGELFF. CDR3 nucleotide sequence: TGCAGTGCTAGAGGGCGACTGAACACCGGGGAGCTGTTTTTT. The V and J genes are TRBV20-1 and TRBJ2-2, with D unresolved. The CDR3 runs to 14 residues. Trimming stripped 1 base from V and 1 base from J, with 7 bases between. The germline CDR1 and CDR2 sequences are DFQATT and SNEGSKA (reference sequence).